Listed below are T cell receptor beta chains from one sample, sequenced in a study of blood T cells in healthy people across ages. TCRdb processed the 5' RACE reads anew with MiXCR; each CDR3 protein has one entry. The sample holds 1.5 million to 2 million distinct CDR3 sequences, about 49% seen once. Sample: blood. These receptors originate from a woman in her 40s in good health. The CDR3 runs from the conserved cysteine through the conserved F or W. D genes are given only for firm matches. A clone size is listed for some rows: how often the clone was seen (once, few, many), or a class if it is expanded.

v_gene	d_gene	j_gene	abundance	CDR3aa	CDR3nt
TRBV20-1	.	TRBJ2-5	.	CSARLSGDPRETQYF	TGCAGTGCTCGACTTTCAGGGGACCCCAGAGAGACCCAGTACTTC
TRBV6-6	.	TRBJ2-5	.	CASSYFSQETQYF	TGTGCCAGCAGTTATTTTAGCCAAGAGACCCAGTACTTC
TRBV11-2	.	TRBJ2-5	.	CASSLAPSNQETQYF	TGTGCCAGCAGCTTAGCCCCGTCCAACCAAGAGACCCAGTACTTC
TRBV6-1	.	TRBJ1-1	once	CASSGRLNTEAFF	TGTGCCAGCAGTGGTCGGCTGAACACTGAAGCTTTCTTT
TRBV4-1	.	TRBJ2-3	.	CASSQFVDTQYF	TGCGCCAGCAGCCAATTCGTGGATACGCAGTATTTT
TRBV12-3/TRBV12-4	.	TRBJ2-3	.	CASTSGRLTTDTQYF	TGTGCCAGCACTTCGGGACGTCTCACCACAGATACGCAGTATTTT
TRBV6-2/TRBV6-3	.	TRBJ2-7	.	CASSYGSQSSYEQYF	TGTGCCAGCAGTTACGGTTCACAAAGCTCCTACGAGCAGTACTTC
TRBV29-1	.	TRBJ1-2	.	CSVPGHPGGYTF	TGCAGCGTTCCGGGACACCCGGGTGGCTACACCTTC
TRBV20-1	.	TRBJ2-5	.	CSARDLSEGKETQYF	TGCAGTGCTAGGGATCTCTCGGAAGGGAAGGAGACCCAGTACTTC
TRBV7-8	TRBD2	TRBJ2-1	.	CASSLLPAGTSGEQFF	TGTGCCAGCAGCTTACTACCAGCGGGGACCAGTGGTGAGCAGTTCTTC
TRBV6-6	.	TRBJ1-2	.	CASSYSSVDYGYTF	TGTGCCAGCAGTTACTCGAGTGTGGACTATGGCTACACCTTC
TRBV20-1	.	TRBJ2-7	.	CSARDDRTASYEQYF	TGCAGTGCTAGGGATGACAGGACCGCATCCTACGAGCAGTACTTC